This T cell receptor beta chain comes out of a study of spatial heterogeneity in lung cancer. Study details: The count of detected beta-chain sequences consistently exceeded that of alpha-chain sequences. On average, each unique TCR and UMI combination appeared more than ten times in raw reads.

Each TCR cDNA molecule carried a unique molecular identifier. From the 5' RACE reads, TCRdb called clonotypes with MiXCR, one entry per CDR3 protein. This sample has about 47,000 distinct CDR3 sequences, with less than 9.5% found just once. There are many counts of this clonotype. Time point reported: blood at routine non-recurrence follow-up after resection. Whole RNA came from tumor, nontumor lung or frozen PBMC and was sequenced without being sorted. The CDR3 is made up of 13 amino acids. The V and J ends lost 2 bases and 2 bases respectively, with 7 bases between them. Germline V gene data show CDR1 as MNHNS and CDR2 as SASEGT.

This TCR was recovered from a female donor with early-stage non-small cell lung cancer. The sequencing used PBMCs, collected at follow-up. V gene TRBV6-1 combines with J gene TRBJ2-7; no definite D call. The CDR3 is CASSERVAYEQYF. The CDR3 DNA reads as TGTGCCAGCAGTGAAAGGGTAGCCTACGAGCAGTACTTC.